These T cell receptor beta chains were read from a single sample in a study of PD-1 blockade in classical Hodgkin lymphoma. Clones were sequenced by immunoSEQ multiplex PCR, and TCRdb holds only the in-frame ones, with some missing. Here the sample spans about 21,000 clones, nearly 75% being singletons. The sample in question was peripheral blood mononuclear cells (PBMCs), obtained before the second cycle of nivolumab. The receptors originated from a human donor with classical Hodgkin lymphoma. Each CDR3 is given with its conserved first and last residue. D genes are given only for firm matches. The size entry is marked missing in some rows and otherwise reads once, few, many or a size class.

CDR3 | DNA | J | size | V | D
CASRSTGGSGNTIYF | TGTGCCAGCAGGTCTACAGGGGGCTCTGGAAACACCATATATTTT | TRBJ1-3 | NA | TRBV28 | TRBD1
CASSQDGGTQYF | TGCGCCAGCAGCCAAGATGGCGGGACCCAGTACTTC | TRBJ2-5 | NA | TRBV4-1 | NA
CASSYSSYEQYF | TGTGCCAGCAGTTATAGCTCCTACGAGCAGTACTTC | TRBJ2-7 | NA | TRBV28 | NA
CASSLLAPGELFF | TGCGCCAGCAGTCTCCTAGCCCCCGGGGAGCTGTTTTTT | TRBJ2-2 | NA | TRBV10-2 | NA
CASSRAGTGEAEQYF | TGCGCCAGCAGCCGGGCCGGGACAGGGGAGGCCGAGCAGTACTTC | TRBJ2-7 | NA | TRBV4-1 | TRBD1
CASSFGVYEQYF | TGTGCCAGCAGCTTCGGAGTCTACGAGCAGTACTTC | TRBJ2-7 | few | TRBV7-9 | NA
CASSLGMSGVAREQYF | TGTGCCAGCAGCCTGGGTATGAGCGGAGTAGCGAGGGAGCAGTACTTC | TRBJ2-7 | NA | TRBV5-4 | NA
CASAAGSYNEQFF | TGTGCCAGCGCAGCGGGCTCCTACAATGAGCAGTTCTTC | TRBJ2-1 | NA | TRBV2 | NA
CASSFGEGGETQYF | TGTGCCAGCAGCTTTGGGGAGGGTGGGGAGACCCAGTACTTC | TRBJ2-5 | NA | TRBV11-2 | TRBD2
CASSDRETQYF | TGTGCCAGTAGTGACCGGGAGACCCAGTACTTC | TRBJ2-5 | NA | TRBV19 | NA
CATSTRLAGAKDTQYF | TGTGCCACCAGCACCAGACTAGCGGGAGCCAAAGATACGCAGTATTTT | TRBJ2-3 | NA | TRBV15 | TRBD2
CASGPGRLLNQPQHF | TGTGCTAGTGGCCCCGGAAGGTTGCTCAATCAGCCCCAGCATTTT | TRBJ1-5 | NA | TRBV12-5 | NA
CASSERDTKKSEAFF | TGTGCCAGCAGTGAACGGGACACTAAGAAGTCTGAAGCTTTCTTT | TRBJ1-1 | NA | TRBV6-1 | NA
CASRAGTNAFF | TGTGCCAGCAGAGCCGGGACAAACGCTTTCTTT | TRBJ1-1 | NA | TRBV5-8 | NA
CASSLEGGSGANVLTF | TGTGCCAGCAGCTTAGAGGGGGGGTCTGGGGCCAACGTCCTGACTTTC | TRBJ2-6 | few | TRBV7-6 | NA
CASSRAPGTMNTEAFF | TGTGCCAGCAGTCGAGCCCCAGGAACAATGAACACTGAAGCTTTCTTT | TRBJ1-1 | NA | TRBV11-2 | NA
CASRPGVIAKNIQYF | TGTGCCAGCAGACCGGGGGTCATAGCCAAAAACATTCAGTACTTC | TRBJ2-4 | NA | TRBV6-6 | NA
CASSKKATGHYEQYF | TGTGCCAGCAGCAAAAAGGCCACGGGACACTACGAGCAGTACTTC | TRBJ2-7 | few | TRBV21-1 | NA
CATSRKPGLRNTGELFF | TGTGCCACCAGCAGAAAACCGGGACTAAGAAACACCGGGGAGCTGTTTTTT | TRBJ2-2 | NA | TRBV15 | TRBD2
CASSPRLAVAYEQYF | TGTGCCAGCAGTCCCCGACTAGCGGTGGCCTACGAGCAGTACTTC | TRBJ2-7 | NA | TRBV27 | TRBD2